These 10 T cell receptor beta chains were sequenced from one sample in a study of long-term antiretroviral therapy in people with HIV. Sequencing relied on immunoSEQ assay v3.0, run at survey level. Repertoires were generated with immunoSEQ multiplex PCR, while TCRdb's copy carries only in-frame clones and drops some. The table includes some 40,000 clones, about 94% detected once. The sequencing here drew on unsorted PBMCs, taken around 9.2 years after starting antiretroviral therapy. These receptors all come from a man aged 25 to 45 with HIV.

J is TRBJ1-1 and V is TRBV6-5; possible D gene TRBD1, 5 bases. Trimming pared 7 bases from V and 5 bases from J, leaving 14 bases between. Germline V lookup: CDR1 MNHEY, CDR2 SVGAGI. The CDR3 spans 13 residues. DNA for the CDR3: TGTGCCAGCACTCTACGCGGGGCAACTGAAGCTTTCTTT. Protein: CASTLRGATEAFF.

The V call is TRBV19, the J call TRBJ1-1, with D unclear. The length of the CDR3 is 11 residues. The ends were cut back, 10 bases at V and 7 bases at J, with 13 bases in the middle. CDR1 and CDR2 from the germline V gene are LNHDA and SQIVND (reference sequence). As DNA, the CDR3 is TGTGCCACCCTGTCAGGTCTTGAAGCTTTCTTT. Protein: CATLSGLEAFF. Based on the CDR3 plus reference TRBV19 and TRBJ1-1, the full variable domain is DGGITQSPKYLFRKEGQNVTLSCEQNLNHDAMYWYRQDPGQGLRLIYYSQIVNDFQKGDIAEGYSVSREKKESFPLTVTSAQKNPTAFYLCATLSGLEAFFGQGTRLTVV.

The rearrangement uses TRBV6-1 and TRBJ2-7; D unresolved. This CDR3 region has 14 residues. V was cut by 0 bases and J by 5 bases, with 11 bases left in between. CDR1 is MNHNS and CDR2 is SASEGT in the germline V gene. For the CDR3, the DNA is TGTGCCAGCAGTGAAGCGTCCGGCATGGACGAGCAGTACTTC. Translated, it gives CASSEASGMDEQYF.

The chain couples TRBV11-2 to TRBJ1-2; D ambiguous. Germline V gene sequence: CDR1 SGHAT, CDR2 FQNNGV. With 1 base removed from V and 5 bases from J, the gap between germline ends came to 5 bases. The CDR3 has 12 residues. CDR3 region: CASSLGIYGYTF. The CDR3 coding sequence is TGTGCCAGCAGCTTAGGGATATATGGCTACACCTTC.

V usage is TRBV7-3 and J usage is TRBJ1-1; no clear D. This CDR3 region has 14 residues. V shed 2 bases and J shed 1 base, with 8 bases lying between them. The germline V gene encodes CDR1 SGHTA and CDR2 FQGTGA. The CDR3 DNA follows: TGTGCCAGCAGCTTATCAGCCACGAACACTGAAGCTTTCTTT. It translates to CASSLSATNTEAFF.

The CDR3 DNA is TGTGCCAGCAGCTTAGACCCAGGGGGAAACACCATATATTTT. Its translation: CASSLDPGGNTIYF. V gene TRBV7-2 combines with J gene TRBJ1-3; D is possibly TRBD1 (5 bases). The germline V and J ends were trimmed by 1 base and 4 bases, with 8 bases remaining between them. The CDR3 consists of 14 residues. Per the germline V gene, CDR1 is SGHTA and CDR2 is FQGNSA.

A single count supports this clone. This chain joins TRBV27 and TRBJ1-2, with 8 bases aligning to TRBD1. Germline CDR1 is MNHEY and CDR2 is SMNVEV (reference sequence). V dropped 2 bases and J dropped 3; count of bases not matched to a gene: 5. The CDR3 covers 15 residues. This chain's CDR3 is CASSLTLQGDYGYTF. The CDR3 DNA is TGTGCCAGCAGTTTAACCTTACAGGGGGACTATGGCTACACCTTC.

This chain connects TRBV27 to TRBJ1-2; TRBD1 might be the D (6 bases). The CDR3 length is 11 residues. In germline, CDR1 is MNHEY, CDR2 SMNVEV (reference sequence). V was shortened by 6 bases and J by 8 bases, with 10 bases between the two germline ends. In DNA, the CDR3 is TGTGCCAGCAGAGCCGGGGGCGGCTACACCTTC. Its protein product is CASRAGGGYTF.

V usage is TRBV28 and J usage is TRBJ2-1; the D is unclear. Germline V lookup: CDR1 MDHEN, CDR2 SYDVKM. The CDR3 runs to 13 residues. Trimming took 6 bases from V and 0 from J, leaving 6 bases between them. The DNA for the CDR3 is TGTGCCAGCAGCAAGAGCTCCTACAATGAGCAGTTCTTC. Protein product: CASSKSSYNEQFF.

The CDR3 reads CASSPPALTPGELFF. CDR3 nucleotide sequence: TGTGCCAGCAGCCCCCCCGCCTTGACTCCCGGGGAGCTGTTTTTT. The V call is TRBV11-3, the J call TRBJ2-2; no reliable D call. CDR1 and CDR2 from the germline V gene are SGHNT and YENEEA. V was trimmed by 5 bases and J by 6 bases, leaving 16 bases between them. CDR3 length: 15 amino acids.